The clone carrying this T cell receptor beta chain showed up many times. The source of the sample is a study of spatial heterogeneity in lung cancer. The time point is: blood at routine non-recurrence follow-up after resection. TCRdb fed the 5' RACE reads into MiXCR, producing one record per CDR3 protein. The table has approximately 43,000 distinct CDR3 sequences, 10% to 13% seen once. The V gene's germline CDR1 is SGHTA and CDR2 FQGNSA. This CDR3 spans 13 amino acids. V dropped 5 bases and J dropped 5 bases, with 12 bases sitting between them. Specimen: PBMCs, collected at follow-up. This sequence joins TRBV7-2 and TRBJ2-5; D uncertain. This receptor was obtained from a female donor with early-stage non-small cell lung cancer. This chain's CDR3 is CASSQSLLETQYF. In nucleotides, the CDR3 is TGTGCCAGCAGCCAGTCACTCTTGGAGACCCAGTACTTC.